This TCR beta chain was sequenced during a study of blood T cell repertoires in COVID-19. Overall study context: Italy, Spain and the United States were the sources of the convalescent and acute COVID-19 samples. T cells, B-cell-depleted T cells, or PBMCs provided the cDNA or gDNA that served as material.

Original data processing: Scientists estimated how many nucleated cells there were by amplifying reference gene primers. TCRdb's table, derived via immunoSEQ multiplex PCR, lists solely in-frame clones and lacks some. V and J calls and clone size are copied from that table; D and trimming were computed from the DNA. The data contain roughly 150,000 clones, approximately 90% of them seen just once; the ten biggest clones take up less than 4%. J lost 6 bases, V lost 2 bases, and 2 bases had no gene match. Germline loops: CDR1 KGHSY, CDR2 FQNENV. This CDR3 has 14 residues. Sequencing was done on a sample of peripheral blood. This rearrangement joins TRBV16 to TRBJ2-1; the match to TRBD2 covers 9 bases. This clonotype was sampled from a woman aged 60 to 75 with active COVID-19. The CDR3 is CASSQGAGGNEQFF. DNA of the CDR3: TGTGCCAGCAGCCAAGGAGCGGGAGGCAATGAGCAGTTCTTC.